This T cell receptor (beta chain) derives from a study of spatial heterogeneity in lung cancer. The germline CDR1 and CDR2 sequences are MDHEN and SYDVKM. The CDR3 length is 13 residues. The V end lost 8 bases, the J end lost 0 bases, and 10 bases lay between the germline ends. Via MiXCR, TCRdb re-called the 5' RACE reads, giving one row per CDR3 protein. The table lists 1,500 to 2,000 distinct CDR3 sequences, over 4% of them singletons. Time point given: sample taken at primary tumor resection. By frequency in the sample, this clonotype is large (0.1 to 1%). Antigen: not known. Study results and caveats: One measure, the expanded intratumoral alpha and beta TCR count, tracked tumor mutation counts.

This TCR derives from a male donor with early-stage non-small cell lung cancer. The sample here was lung tumor tissue, taken at surgery. The chain is built from TRBV28 and TRBJ1-2; no firm D call. The chain's CDR3 is CASFSPANYGYTF. Here the CDR3 DNA reads TGTGCCAGCTTCTCGCCGGCTAACTATGGCTACACCTTC.